The 13 T cell receptor beta chains reported below all come from one sample, sequenced in a study of CD8 T cells in Susac syndrome. Random hexamers served to reverse transcribe about 0.45 to 1 ug RNA. TCRdb fed the immunoSEQ multiplex PCR reads into MiXCR, producing one record per CDR3 protein. The sample consists of 78,000 or so distinct CDR3 sequences, around 96% of them appearing once. What was sequenced was CD8+ T cells from PBMCs. These receptors all come from a human donor with multiple sclerosis.

V usage is TRBV12-3 or TRBV12-4 and J usage is TRBJ2-5, with TRBD1 identical over 8 bases. The J segment lost 1 base and the V segment lost 5 bases, leaving 3 bases of the junction unmatched. This CDR3 region has 14 residues. As DNA, the CDR3 is TGTGCCAGCAGTCCCGGACAGGGCCAAGAGACCCAGTACTTC. Translating gives CASSPGQGQETQYF.

This chain uses TRBV27 with TRBJ1-5, with 8 bases that match TRBD1. The CDR3 sequence is 15 residues long. Germline loops: CDR1 MNHEY, CDR2 SMNVEV (reference sequence). V gave up 6 bases and J gave up 2 bases; unmatched junction bases: 6. CDR3: CASSTGGVGNQPQHF. The CDR3 DNA follows: TGTGCCAGCAGCACAGGGGGGGTTGGCAATCAGCCCCAGCATTTT.

This clonotype was seen more than once but under ten times. The chain couples TRBV6-5 to TRBJ2-7; 12 bases line up with TRBD2. This CDR3 has 13 amino acids. V shed 5 bases and J 5 bases; nucleotides not matched to a gene: 1. Germline CDR1 MNHEY, CDR2 SVGAGI. This CDR3 is CASSGLAGNEQYF. CDR3 nucleotide sequence: TGTGCCAGCAGTGGACTAGCGGGGAACGAGCAGTACTTC.

The chain couples TRBV19 to TRBJ1-5; D gene ambiguous. Germline-derived CDR1 and CDR2 are LNHDA and SQIVND (reference sequence). The CDR3 is 14 amino acids. Trimming took 7 bases from V and 1 from J, leaving 11 bases between them. For the CDR3, the DNA is TGTGCCAGTAAGGCGGCGCCGAGCAATCAGCCCCAGCATTTT. This translates into CASKAAPSNQPQHF.

The rearrangement links TRBV5-1 to TRBJ1-5, with D possibly matching TRBD1 (5 bases). The CDR3 contains 16 residues. Trimming removed 0 bases at V and 6 bases at J, with 16 bases between. Germline values: CDR1 SGHRS, CDR2 YFSETQ. CDR3: CASSLGARDSGQPQHF. CDR3 sequence (DNA): TGCGCCAGCAGCTTGGGGGCGAGGGACTCGGGTCAGCCCCAGCATTTT. The variable domain in full, completed from reference TRBV5-1 and TRBJ1-5, reads KAGVTQTPRYLIKTRGQQVTLSCSPISGHRSVSWYQQTPGQGLQFLFEYFSETQRNKGNFPGRFSGRQFSNSRSEMNVSTLELGDSALYLCASSLGARDSGQPQHFGDGTRLSIL.

The genes are TRBV6-5 and TRBJ1-6; D uncertain. The CDR3 runs to 17 residues. Deletions cut 0 bases from V and 5 bases from J, with 14 bases between. Germline V lookup: CDR1 MNHEY, CDR2 SVGAGI. This chain's CDR3 is CASSYSNEKGNNSPLHF. The CDR3 DNA reads as TGTGCCAGCAGTTACTCGAACGAAAAGGGAAATAATTCACCCCTCCACTTT.

This clonotype was detected a few times. The chain has TRBV6-2 or TRBV6-3 and TRBJ2-7; 8 bases map to TRBD1. The CDR3 has 13 amino acids. Losses at the gene ends were 6 bases for V and 4 bases for J; bases not matched to a gene: 5. Germline V lookup: CDR1 MNHEY, CDR2 SVGEGT. CDR3 residues: CASSAQGAYEQYF. The CDR3 nucleotides are TGTGCCAGCAGCGCGCAGGGGGCATACGAGCAGTACTTC.

V usage is TRBV29-1 and J usage is TRBJ1-1; 9 bases match TRBD1. The CDR3 is 14 residues long. In germline, CDR1 is SQVTM, CDR2 ANQGSEA. V dropped 7 bases and J dropped 4; count of bases not matched to a gene: 10. The CDR3 loop is CSGRQGVGVTEAFF. The DNA of the CDR3 is TGCAGCGGCCGACAGGGGGTTGGTGTCACTGAAGCTTTCTTT.

The chain combines TRBV27 with TRBJ1-5; D is unresolved. The CDR3 is 13 amino acids. The V gene's germline CDR1 is MNHEY and CDR2 SMNVEV (reference sequence). Trimming took off 5 bases at V and 4 bases at J, with 9 bases between the two ends. The CDR3 DNA follows: TGTGCCAGCAGTACGACATTGAATCAGCCCCAGCATTTT. This translates into CASSTTLNQPQHF.

This clonotype came up once. V is TRBV6-2 or TRBV6-3 and J is TRBJ1-1; TRBD1 matches at 8 bases. Germline trimming cut 5 bases from V and 1 base from J; bases unmatched to any gene: 6. CDR3 length: 15 residues. CDR1 is MNHEY, CDR2 SVGEGT, per germline. CDR3 nucleotides: TGTGCCAGCAGTGCCACGACAGGGGCGAACACTGAAGCTTTCTTT. It yields the protein CASSATTGANTEAFF.

This sequence joins TRBV6-6 and TRBJ2-7; TRBD1 matches at 7 bases. The CDR3 spans 14 residues. Germline V gene lookup returns CDR1 MNHNY and CDR2 SVGAGI (reference sequence). V lost 6 bases, J lost 3 bases, and 8 bases stayed unmatched. The CDR3 region has the DNA TGTGCCAGCAGACCACCCGGGACAGTCTACGAGCAGTACTTC. As protein: CASRPPGTVYEQYF.

The chain combines TRBV10-3 with TRBJ1-2; D gene uncertain. In germline, CDR1 is ENHRY, CDR2 SYGVKD. The CDR3 runs 10 residues. V was shortened by 11 bases and J by 4 bases, with 8 bases between the two germline ends. The CDR3 coding sequence is TGTGCCGCCGGGTTCTATGGCTACACCTTC. Residues: CAAGFYGYTF.

The CDR3 DNA is TGCAGTGCTAGAGATCGGGGGCACCGAGGGAATCAGCCCCAGCATTTT. Protein product: CSARDRGHRGNQPQHF. The chain combines TRBV20-1 with TRBJ1-5; the D gene is possibly TRBD1 (6 bases). Germline V gene lookup returns CDR1 DFQATT and CDR2 SNEGSKA (reference sequence). This CDR3 contains 16 residues. Trimming took 0 bases from V and 4 from J, leaving 16 bases between them.